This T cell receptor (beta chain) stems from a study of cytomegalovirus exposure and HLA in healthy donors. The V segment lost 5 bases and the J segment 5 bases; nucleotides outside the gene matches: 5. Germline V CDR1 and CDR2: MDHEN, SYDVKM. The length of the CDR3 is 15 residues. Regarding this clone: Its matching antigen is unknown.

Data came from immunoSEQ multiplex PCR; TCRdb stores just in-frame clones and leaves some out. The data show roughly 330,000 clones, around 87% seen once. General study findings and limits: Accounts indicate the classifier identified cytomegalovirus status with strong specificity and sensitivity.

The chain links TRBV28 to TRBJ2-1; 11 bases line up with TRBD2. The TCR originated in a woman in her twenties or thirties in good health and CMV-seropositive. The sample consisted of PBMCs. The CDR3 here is CASSVGLAANNEQFF. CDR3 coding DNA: TGTGCCAGCAGTGTGGGACTAGCGGCCAACAATGAGCAGTTCTTC.